Each of the 21 T cell receptor beta chains below was sequenced from the same sample in a study of blood T cell repertoires in COVID-19. Only in-frame clones appear in the TCRdb table, and some are missing; sequencing was by immunoSEQ multiplex PCR. The table lists roughly 110,000 clones, around 85% of them singletons. Sequenced: peripheral blood. All receptors come from a woman aged 60 to 75 with COVID-19, enrolled during active disease.

This clone showed up just a few times. This sequence joins TRBV18 and TRBJ2-5; D is possibly TRBD2 (5 bases). V lost 1 base to trimming and J lost 0 bases, with 6 bases between them. There are 14 residues in the CDR3. The germline CDR1 and CDR2 sequences are KGHSH and LQKENI. The CDR3 sequence is CASSPRRNQETQYF. DNA for the CDR3: TGTGCCAGCTCACCACGGAGGAACCAAGAGACCCAGTACTTC. The full variable domain, completed using reference TRBV18 and TRBJ2-5, is NAGVMQNPRHLVRRRGQEARLRCSPMKGHSHVYWYRQLPEEGLKFMVYLQKENIIDESGMPKERFSAEFPKEGPSILRIQQVVRGDSAAYFCASSPRRNQETQYFGPGTRLLVL.

V usage is TRBV7-9 and J usage is TRBJ1-5; maybe TRBD1 (5 bases). The V gene's germline CDR1 is SEHNR and CDR2 FQNEAQ (reference sequence). V was clipped by 2 bases and J by 5 bases, with 10 bases between them. The CDR3 totals 14 residues. CDR3: CASSLLGRDQPQHF. CDR3 DNA sequence: TGTGCCAGCAGCTTACTCGGCAGGGATCAGCCCCAGCATTTT.

This clone showed up just a few times. This sample also contains other DNA sequences that code for the same CDR3. CDR3 region: CASSLGQGTGELFF. CDR3 bases: TGTGCCAGCAGCCTGGGACAGGGAACCGGGGAGCTGTTTTTT. The chain employs TRBV11-2 and TRBJ2-2; 9 bases map to TRBD1. The J segment lost 5 bases and the V segment lost 5 bases, leaving 3 bases of the junction unmatched. The CDR3 is made up of 14 amino acids. CDR1 and CDR2 from the germline V gene are SGHAT and FQNNGV.

The chain is built from TRBV5-1 and TRBJ1-2, with TRBD1 identical over 9 bases. The V and J ends lost 4 bases and 3 bases, in that order; junction bases with no gene match: 4. Germline V lookup: CDR1 SGHRS, CDR2 YFSETQ. The CDR3 totals 14 residues. The CDR3, as DNA: TGCGCCAGCAGCCTTGGGGACAGGGACTATGGCTACACCTTC. It specifies CASSLGDRDYGYTF.

The CDR3: CAIRDRGETQYF. CDR3 DNA sequence: TGTGCCATCAGGGACAGGGGAGAGACCCAGTACTTC. V gene TRBV10-3 combines with J gene TRBJ2-5; the match to TRBD1 covers 9 bases. There are 12 residues in the CDR3. Germline V gene lookup returns CDR1 ENHRY and CDR2 SYGVKD. V was pared by 6 bases and J by 4 bases, with 0 bases of the junction left unmatched.

The chain is built from TRBV10-3 and TRBJ1-1, with D perhaps TRBD1 (5 bases). Per germline, CDR1 ENHRY and CDR2 SYGVKD. With 7 bases removed from V and 4 bases from J, the gap between germline ends came to 10 bases. The CDR3 loop spans 12 amino acids. The CDR3 loop is CAIMGGSTEAFF. Here the CDR3 DNA reads TGTGCCATCATGGGGGGTAGCACTGAAGCTTTCTTT.

The CDR3 region has the DNA TGTGCCAGCGGGGGGGACTACGAGCAGTACTTC. Protein sequence: CASGGDYEQYF. The chain recombines TRBV9 with TRBJ2-7; 7 bases agree with TRBD2. J lost 3 bases, V lost 7 bases, and 1 base had no gene match. CDR1 and CDR2 from the germline V gene are SGDLS and YYNGEE. CDR3 size: 11 residues.

The chain joins TRBV19 to TRBJ1-1, with TRBD1 matching over 7 bases. The CDR3 contains 14 residues. With 5 bases clipped from V and 1 base from J, the junction kept 4 bases outside the gene matches. In germline, CDR1 is LNHDA, CDR2 SQIVND (reference sequence). CDR3 nucleotide sequence: TGTGCCAGTAGTTCACAGGGGTGGAACACTGAAGCTTTCTTT. Encoded protein: CASSSQGWNTEAFF.

In this sample, this clone turned up a few times. This chain links TRBV18 with TRBJ2-2, with D perhaps matching TRBD1 (6 bases). Germline lookup yields CDR1 KGHSH and CDR2 LQKENI. The ends were cut back, 4 bases at V and 1 base at J, with 13 bases in the middle. This CDR3 spans 16 amino acids. For the CDR3, the DNA is TGTGCCAGCTCACGACAGGACCCACTGAACACCGGGGAGCTGTTTTTT. Protein: CASSRQDPLNTGELFF. Full variable domain (remainder filled in from reference TRBV18 and TRBJ2-2): NAGVMQNPRHLVRRRGQEARLRCSPMKGHSHVYWYRQLPEEGLKFMVYLQKENIIDESGMPKERFSAEFPKEGPSILRIQQVVRGDSAAYFCASSRQDPLNTGELFFGEGSRLTVL.

The chain uses TRBV18 and TRBJ1-1, with 10 nucleotides matching TRBD1. The ends lost 2 bases at V and 5 bases at J; junction bases unmatched: 5. CDR1 KGHSH and CDR2 LQKENI come from the germline V gene. The CDR3 is 15 residues long. Here the CDR3 reads CASSPDGTGDTEAFF. The CDR3 nucleotides are TGTGCCAGCTCACCAGATGGGACAGGGGATACTGAAGCTTTCTTT.

The rearrangement links TRBV19 to TRBJ1-5; D gene ambiguous. The germline V gene has CDR1 LNHDA and CDR2 SQIVND (reference sequence). The V gene lost 6 bases and the J gene lost 2 bases, with 11 bases spanning the gap. This CDR3 is 14 amino acids long. The CDR3 nucleotides read TGTGCCAGTAGAAGCAATGAAGGCAATCAGCCCCAGCATTTT. Its translation is CASRSNEGNQPQHF.

This clone was found once. V is TRBV19 and J is TRBJ2-3; 11 bases map to TRBD1. Germline assignment: CDR1 LNHDA and CDR2 SQIVND (reference sequence). The CDR3 sequence is 15 residues long. V trimming: 7 bases; J trimming: 3 bases; junction bases outside the gene matches: 6. The CDR3: CASTDRGQRTDTQYF. CDR3 bases: TGTGCCAGTACGGACAGGGGGCAACGGACAGATACGCAGTATTTT.

The chain is built from TRBV9 and TRBJ2-2; 10 nucleotides match TRBD1. The CDR3 length is 15 residues. J lost 6 bases, V lost 4 bases, and 6 bases had no gene match. CDR1 and CDR2 from the germline V gene are SGDLS and YYNGEE. The CDR3 protein is CASSPRTGGPGELFF. The CDR3 DNA reads TGTGCCAGCAGCCCCCGGACAGGGGGGCCCGGGGAGCTGTTTTTT. Using reference TRBV9 and TRBJ2-2 for the parts outside the CDR3, the full variable domain is DSGVTQTPKHLITATGQRVTLRCSPRSGDLSVYWYQQSLDQGLQFLIQYYNGEERAKGNILERFSAQQFPDLHSELNLSSLELGDSALYFCASSPRTGGPGELFFGEGSRLTVL.

The chain combines TRBV6-6 with TRBJ2-7; D is unclear. Trimming took 6 bases from V and 4 from J, leaving 10 bases between them. Germline CDR1 reads MNHNY; CDR2 reads SVGAGI (reference sequence). The CDR3 runs to 12 residues. CDR3 loop: CASRSSGYEQYF. The CDR3 DNA is TGTGCCAGCAGATCCTCAGGTTACGAGCAGTACTTC.

This chain connects TRBV18 to TRBJ1-2, with TRBD1 matching 7 bases. J was trimmed by 4 bases and V by 3 bases; bases with no gene match: 8. Germline CDR1 KGHSH, CDR2 LQKENI. CDR3 length: 15 amino acids. CDR3 nucleotide sequence: TGTGCCAGCTCACCCCCGGGACAGAGGATCTATGGCTACACCTTC. It specifies CASSPPGQRIYGYTF.

The rearrangement joins TRBV7-4 to TRBJ2-7, with 8 bases aligning to TRBD1. Germline trimming cut 5 bases from V and 0 bases from J; bases unmatched to any gene: 12. CDR3 size: 17 residues. The V gene's germline CDR1 is SGHVT and CDR2 SQSDAQ. The DNA of the CDR3 is TGTGCCAGCAGCGGCGGCAGGGGGCTGAGGAGCTCCTACGAGCAGTACTTC. Translating it yields CASSGGRGLRSSYEQYF.

V is TRBV19 and J is TRBJ2-7, with 7 bases lining up with TRBD1. CDR1 and CDR2 from the germline V gene are LNHDA and SQIVND (reference sequence). CDR3 length equals 15 residues. The trim removed 5 bases at V and 4 bases at J, leaving 11 bases unmatched. The CDR3 here is CASSFYRGPGYEQYF. The CDR3 DNA sequence: TGTGCCAGTAGTTTTTATAGGGGGCCAGGATACGAGCAGTACTTC.

The rearrangement links TRBV6-5 to TRBJ1-2; 9 bases agree with TRBD1. Germline V gene lookup returns CDR1 MNHEY and CDR2 SVGAGI. V lost 2 bases to trimming and J lost 6 bases; unmatched junction nucleotides: 1. The CDR3 is 13 residues long. CDR3 sequence reads: CASSYGQGNGYTF. CDR3 coding DNA: TGTGCCAGCAGTTACGGACAGGGGAATGGCTACACCTTC.

The CDR3 coding sequence is TGCGCCAGCAGCATGGGGTACCGGGACAGAGGGTCTGGAAACACCATATATTTT. It encodes CASSMGYRDRGSGNTIYF. This chain joins TRBV5-1 and TRBJ1-3, with 7 bases matching TRBD1. Germline V gene sequence: CDR1 SGHRS, CDR2 YFSETQ. Germline trimming cut 4 bases from V and 1 base from J; bases unmatched to any gene: 14. The CDR3 totals 18 residues.

The chain uses TRBV7-2 and TRBJ2-7, with 7 bases fitting TRBD1. The CDR3 contains 13 residues. V was clipped by 4 bases and J by 3 bases; unmatched bases: 3. The germline V gene has CDR1 SGHTA and CDR2 FQGNSA. The CDR3 loop is CASSSTGSYEQYF. In DNA, the CDR3 is TGTGCCAGCAGCTCGACAGGGAGCTACGAGCAGTACTTC.

The genes are TRBV5-6 and TRBJ2-3; perhaps TRBD1 as D (5 bases). This CDR3 contains 14 residues. Germline V gene data show CDR1 as SGHDT and CDR2 as YYEEEE. V lost 0 bases and J lost 7, with 12 bases in between. The CDR3 loop reads CASSLAGQGYTQYF. DNA for the CDR3: TGTGCCAGCAGCTTGGCCGGGCAGGGCTATACGCAGTATTTT.